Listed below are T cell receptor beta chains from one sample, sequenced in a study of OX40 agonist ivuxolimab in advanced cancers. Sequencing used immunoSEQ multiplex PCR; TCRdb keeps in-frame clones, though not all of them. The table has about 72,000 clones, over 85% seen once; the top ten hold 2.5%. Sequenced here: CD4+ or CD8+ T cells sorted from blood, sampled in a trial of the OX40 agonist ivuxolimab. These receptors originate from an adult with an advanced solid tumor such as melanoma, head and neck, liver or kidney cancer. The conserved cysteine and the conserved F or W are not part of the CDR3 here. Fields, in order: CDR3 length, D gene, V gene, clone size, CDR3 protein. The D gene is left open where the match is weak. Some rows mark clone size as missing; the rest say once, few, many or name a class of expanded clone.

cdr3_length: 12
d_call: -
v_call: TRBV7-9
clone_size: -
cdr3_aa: ASSYGTTNTEAF

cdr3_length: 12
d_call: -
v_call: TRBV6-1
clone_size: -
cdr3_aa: ACNRDGPNYGYT

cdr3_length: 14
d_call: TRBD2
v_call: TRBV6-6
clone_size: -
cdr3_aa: ASSYLLAGKRNEQF

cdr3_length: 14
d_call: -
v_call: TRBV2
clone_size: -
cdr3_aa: ASSEGAGSSNTEAF

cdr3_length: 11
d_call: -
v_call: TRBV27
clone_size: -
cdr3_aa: ASSSEGNQPQH

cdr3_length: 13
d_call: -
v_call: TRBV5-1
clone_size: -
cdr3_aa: ASRAQAGGEETQY

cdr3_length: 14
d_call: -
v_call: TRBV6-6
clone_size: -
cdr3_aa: ASTQTTGGTHQPQH

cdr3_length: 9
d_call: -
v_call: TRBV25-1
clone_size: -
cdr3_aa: ASTMGGGYT

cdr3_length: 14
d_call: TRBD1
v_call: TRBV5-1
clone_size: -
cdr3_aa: ASSLDGQGSIQPQH

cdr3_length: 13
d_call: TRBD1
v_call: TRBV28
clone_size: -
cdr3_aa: ASSFSTGGYTEAF

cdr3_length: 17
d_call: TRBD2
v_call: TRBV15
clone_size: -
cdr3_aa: ATSRDSPSGRENTDTQY

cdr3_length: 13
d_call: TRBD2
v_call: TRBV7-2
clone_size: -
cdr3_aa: ASSLAGGFYNEQF

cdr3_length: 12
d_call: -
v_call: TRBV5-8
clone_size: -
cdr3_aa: ASSLSGANSPLH

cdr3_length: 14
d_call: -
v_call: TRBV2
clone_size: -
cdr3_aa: ASSPRGTLHNSPLH

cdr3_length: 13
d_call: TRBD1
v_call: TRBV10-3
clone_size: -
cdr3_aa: AIRPGQEINYGYT

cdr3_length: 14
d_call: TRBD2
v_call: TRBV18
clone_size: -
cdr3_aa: ASSPSGRALQETQY

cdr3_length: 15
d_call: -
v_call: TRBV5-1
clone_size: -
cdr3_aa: ASSSGLGESDNQPQH

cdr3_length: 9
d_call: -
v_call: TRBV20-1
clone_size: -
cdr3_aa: SIEPYGELF

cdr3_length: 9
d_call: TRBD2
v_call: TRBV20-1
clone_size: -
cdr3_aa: SGGGGYEQY

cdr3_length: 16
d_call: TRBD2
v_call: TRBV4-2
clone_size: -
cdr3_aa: ASSQGASGRGSTDTQY

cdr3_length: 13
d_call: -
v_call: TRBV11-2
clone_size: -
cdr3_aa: ASSLDWGSPGEQY

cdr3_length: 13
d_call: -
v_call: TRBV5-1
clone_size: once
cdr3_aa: ASSLTGISYNEQF

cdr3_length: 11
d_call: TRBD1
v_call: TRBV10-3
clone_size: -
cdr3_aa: AISGTGGIEQY

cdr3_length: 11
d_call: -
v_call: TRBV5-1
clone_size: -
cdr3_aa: ASTVGDGAEAF

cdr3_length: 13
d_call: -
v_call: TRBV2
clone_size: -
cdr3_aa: ASSALGGHYNEQF

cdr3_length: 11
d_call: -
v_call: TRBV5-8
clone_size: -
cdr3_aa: ASSLVRDTEAF

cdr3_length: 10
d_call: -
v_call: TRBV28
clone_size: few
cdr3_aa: ASSLGNTEAF

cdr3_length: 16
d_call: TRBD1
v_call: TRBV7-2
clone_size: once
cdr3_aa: ASSLILLRDRGDEKLF

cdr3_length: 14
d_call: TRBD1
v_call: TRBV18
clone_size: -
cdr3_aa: ASSPNSGQTVTEAF

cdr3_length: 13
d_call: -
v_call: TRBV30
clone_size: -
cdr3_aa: AWSVQLGYGQPQH

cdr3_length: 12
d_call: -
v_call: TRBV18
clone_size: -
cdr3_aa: ASSPGTENQPQH

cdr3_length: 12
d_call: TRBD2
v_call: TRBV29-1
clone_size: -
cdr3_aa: AKGSGSSYNEQF

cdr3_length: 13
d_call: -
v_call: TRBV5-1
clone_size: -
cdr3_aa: ASSLGAGYYTEAF

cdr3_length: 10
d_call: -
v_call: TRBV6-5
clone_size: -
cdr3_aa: ASSYRGKEQY

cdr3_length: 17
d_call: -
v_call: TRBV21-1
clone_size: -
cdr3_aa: ASSARTGTSGGPWETQY

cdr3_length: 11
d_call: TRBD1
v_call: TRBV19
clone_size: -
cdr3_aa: ASSTQGDSPLH

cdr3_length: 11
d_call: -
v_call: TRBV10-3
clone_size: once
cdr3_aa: ASGGNSGNTIY

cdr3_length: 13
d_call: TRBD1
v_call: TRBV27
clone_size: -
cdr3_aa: ASSSTGRNTGELF

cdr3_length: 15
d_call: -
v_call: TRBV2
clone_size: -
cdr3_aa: ASSLLTGTRAKNIQY

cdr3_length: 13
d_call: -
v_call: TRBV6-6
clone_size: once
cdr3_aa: ASSLRLGRGTEAF

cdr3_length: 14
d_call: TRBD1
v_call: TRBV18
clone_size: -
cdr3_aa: ASSPRTGQEGSEAF

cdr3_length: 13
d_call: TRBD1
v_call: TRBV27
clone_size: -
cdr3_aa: ASSAHPTGGRGYT